This passage covers 3 T cell receptor beta chains from one sample sequenced in a study of shared clonotypes between healthy human individuals. TCRdb's copy holds only in-frame clones and misses some; the assay was immunoSEQ multiplex PCR. The sample consists of millions of clones, around 90% of them appearing once. The material sequenced was naive CD4+ T cells sorted from blood. Subset specified: CD45RA+ positively selected. The receptors here all came from a man between 18 and 35 years old in good health.

The rearrangement links TRBV28 to TRBJ1-5; no clear D. The CDR3 is 12 amino acids. The V end lost 6 bases, the J end lost 6 bases, and 9 bases lay between the germline ends. Germline V CDR1 and CDR2: MDHEN, SYDVKM. CDR3 protein: CASRQSSQPQHF. As DNA, the CDR3 is TGTGCCAGCAGACAATCGAGTCAGCCCCAGCATTTT.

V usage is TRBV4-2 and J usage is TRBJ1-1; no clear D gene. CDR1 LGHNA and CDR2 YNFKEQ come from the germline V gene. CDR3 size: 14 residues. Trimming took 0 bases from V and 4 from J, leaving 9 bases between them. CDR3 in amino acids: CASSQDSRFTEAFF. The CDR3 bases are TGTGCCAGCAGCCAAGATAGTAGGTTCACTGAAGCTTTCTTT.

The rearrangement uses TRBV5-4 and TRBJ2-1, with TRBD2 matching over 14 bases. Germline CDR1 and CDR2: SGHNT and YYREEE (reference sequence). The CDR3 runs 15 residues. With 4 bases clipped from V and 6 bases from J, the junction kept 3 bases outside the gene matches. The CDR3 DNA follows: TGTGCCAGCAGCACGACTAGCGGGGGGGCCAATGAGCAGTTCTTC. It yields the protein CASSTTSGGANEQFF.